This T cell receptor (beta chain) came from a study of cytomegalovirus exposure and HLA in healthy donors. Trimming cost V 5 bases and J 8 bases; bases outside gene matches: 10. In germline, CDR1 is SEHNR, CDR2 FQNEAQ (reference sequence). The CDR3 consists of 14 residues. PCR involved 60 Vbeta and 13 Jbeta primers. Only in-frame clones appear in the TCRdb table, and some are missing; sequencing was by immunoSEQ multiplex PCR. Of under 300,000 clones in the sample, 92% were seen once. The clonotype originates from a girl aged 2-9 years in good health and CMV-seronegative. This rearrangement joins TRBV7-9 to TRBJ1-2; 8 bases agree with TRBD1. The sequenced sample consisted of PBMCs. In nucleotides, the CDR3 is TGTGCCAGCAGCCCGGGACAGGCTCTAGGAGGCTACACCTTC. Its protein is CASSPGQALGGYTF.